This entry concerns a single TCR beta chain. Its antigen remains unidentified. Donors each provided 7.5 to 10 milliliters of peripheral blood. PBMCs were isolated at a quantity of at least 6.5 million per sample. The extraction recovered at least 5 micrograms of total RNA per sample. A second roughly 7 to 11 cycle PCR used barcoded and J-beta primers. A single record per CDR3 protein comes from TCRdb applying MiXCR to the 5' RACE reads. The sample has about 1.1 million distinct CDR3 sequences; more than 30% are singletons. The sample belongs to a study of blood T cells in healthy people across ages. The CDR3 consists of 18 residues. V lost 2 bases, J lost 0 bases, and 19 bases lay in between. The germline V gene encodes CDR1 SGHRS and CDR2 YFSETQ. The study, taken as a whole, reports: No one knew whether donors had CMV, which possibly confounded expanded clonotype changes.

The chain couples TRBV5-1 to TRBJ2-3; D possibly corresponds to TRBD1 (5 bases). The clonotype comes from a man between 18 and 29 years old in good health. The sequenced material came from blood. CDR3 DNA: TGCGCCAGCAGCTTACATACCGTCGACAGTATGAGCACAGATACGCAGTATTTT. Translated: CASSLHTVDSMSTDTQYF.